The T cell receptor (beta chain) under discussion was sequenced for a study of T-cell memory formation after mild COVID-19. 5'RACE, which relied on constant-segment primers, yielded TCR alpha and TCR beta cDNA libraries carrying sample barcodes and UMIs. One entry per CDR3 protein, called by TCRdb with MiXCR from the 5' RACE reads. The table records about 400,000 distinct CDR3 sequences, roughly 26% of them present only once. Details on this clonotype: The antigen is unknown.

With 1 base removed from V and 0 bases from J, the gap between germline ends came to 12 bases. The V gene's germline CDR1 is MGHRA and CDR2 YSYEKL. The CDR3 has 16 amino acids. Study-level findings and limits: Contracting CD4+ clones lay largely in CM and EM, with CD8+ ones residing in EMRA. The authors did not confirm SARS-CoV-2 specificity of second-wave clones peaking day 37. Pre-infection memory carried some responding clones, suggesting that cross-reactive memory joined.

The source of this sequence is an adult woman who had mild COVID-19 (a few samples of this study predate the infection). Cell type and time point are not known. Sequencing was performed on PBMCs or a T cell subset sorted from them (not recorded which). The chain couples TRBV4-1 to TRBJ1-1; D may be TRBD1 (6 bases). CDR3 amino acids: CASSQANRALNTEAFF. CDR3 in DNA: TGCGCCAGCAGCCAAGCCAACAGGGCACTGAACACTGAAGCTTTCTTT.